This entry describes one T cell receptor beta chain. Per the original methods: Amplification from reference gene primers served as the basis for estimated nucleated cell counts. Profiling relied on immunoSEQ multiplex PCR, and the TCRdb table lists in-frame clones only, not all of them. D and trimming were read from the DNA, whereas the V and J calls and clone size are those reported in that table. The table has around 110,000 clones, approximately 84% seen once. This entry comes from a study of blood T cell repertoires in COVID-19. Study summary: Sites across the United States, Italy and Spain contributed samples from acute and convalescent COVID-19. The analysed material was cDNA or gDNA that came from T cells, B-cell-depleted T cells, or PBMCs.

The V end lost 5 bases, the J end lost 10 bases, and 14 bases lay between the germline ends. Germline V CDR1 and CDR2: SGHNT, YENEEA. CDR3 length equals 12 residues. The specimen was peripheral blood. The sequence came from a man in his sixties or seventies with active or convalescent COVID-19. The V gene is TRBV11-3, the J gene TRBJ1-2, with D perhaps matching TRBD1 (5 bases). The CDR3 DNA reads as TGTGCCAGCAGCCGTCAGGGTGGAAACTACACCTTC. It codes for CASSRQGGNYTF.